This TCR beta chain was retrieved from a study of Ad26.COV2.S vaccination and SARS-CoV-2 variants. Across the whole study: By the intramuscular route, Ad26.COV2.S was given once, or twice 56 days apart.

V gave up 8 bases and J gave up 11 bases; unmatched junction bases: 16. Germline CDR1 is MRHNA and CDR2 is SNTAGT. The CDR3 is made up of 14 amino acids. Sample treatment: roughly 18 received Ad26.COV2.S at low or high dose, single or two shots; roughly 5 received placebo; per-sample allocation not given. Vaccine and placebo recipients were sampled on day 63 after the first injection. Assay used: immunoSEQ multiplex PCR; TCRdb lists only in-frame clones, some missing. The sample contains 350,000 to 400,000 clones, about 91% of which appear only once. The chain combines TRBV6-4 with TRBJ2-3; 7 bases fit TRBD2. Here the sequenced sample was peripheral blood, taken in a trial of Ad26.COV2.S vaccine versus placebo. This TCR came from a person aged 18-65 years who received the Ad26.COV2.S COVID-19 vaccine or a placebo. In nucleotides, the CDR3 is TGTGCCAGCTCAGGAGGGGTCGCCCGGGAGGAGCAGTATTTT. The encoded protein is CASSGGVAREEQYF.